A selection of T cell receptor beta chains follows, all from one sample in a study of response to subunit inactivated influenza vaccine. TCRdb reprocessed the RT-PCR reads with MiXCR, giving one entry per CDR3 protein. This sample has 590,000 or so distinct CDR3 sequences, with 13% to 15% found just once. The specimen was PBMCs from blood, collected around 15 days before vaccination. The receptors were gathered from a man aged 50 to 59 who received an inactivated influenza vaccine. CDR3s include the opening cysteine and the closing phenylalanine or tryptophan. The D gene is left open where the match is weak. Not every row has a clone size; where given, it reads once, few, many or a size class.

clone_size: -; cdr3_length: 14; j_call: TRBJ2-2; v_call: TRBV20-1; d_call: -; cdr3_aa: CSARDNKITGELFF; cdr3_nt: TGCAGTGCTAGGGACAACAAGATCACCGGGGAGCTGTTTTTT
clone_size: -; cdr3_length: 16; j_call: TRBJ2-1; v_call: TRBV24-1; d_call: TRBD1; cdr3_aa: CATSVLTGASYNEQFF; cdr3_nt: TGTGCCACCAGTGTTTTGACAGGGGCCTCCTACAATGAGCAGTTCTTC
clone_size: few; cdr3_length: 13; j_call: TRBJ2-3; v_call: TRBV20-1; d_call: -; cdr3_aa: CSASTSGTDTQYF; cdr3_nt: TGCAGTGCTAGTACCAGTGGAACAGATACGCAGTATTTT
clone_size: -; cdr3_length: 14; j_call: TRBJ2-7; v_call: TRBV10-3; d_call: TRBD1; cdr3_aa: CAIRGTGKVYEQYF; cdr3_nt: TGTGCCATCAGAGGGACAGGGAAGGTGTACGAGCAGTACTTC
clone_size: few; cdr3_length: 16; j_call: TRBJ1-1; v_call: TRBV4-3; d_call: -; cdr3_aa: CASSQDYPGESTEAFF; cdr3_nt: TGCGCCAGCAGCCAAGATTATCCAGGGGAGAGTACTGAAGCTTTCTTT
clone_size: -; cdr3_length: 16; j_call: TRBJ1-1; v_call: TRBV20-1; d_call: -; cdr3_aa: CSAREPGRAKSTEAFF; cdr3_nt: TGCAGTGCTAGGGAGCCGGGCCGGGCCAAGTCAACTGAAGCTTTCTTT
clone_size: -; cdr3_length: 15; j_call: TRBJ2-5; v_call: TRBV2; d_call: -; cdr3_aa: CASNRRVGAKETQYF; cdr3_nt: TGTGCCAGCAATCGGCGGGTGGGGGCGAAGGAGACCCAGTACTTC
clone_size: few; cdr3_length: 13; j_call: TRBJ2-7; v_call: TRBV13; d_call: -; cdr3_aa: CASSSRSLYEQYF; cdr3_nt: TGTGCCAGCAGCTCGAGATCGCTCTACGAGCAGTACTTC
clone_size: -; cdr3_length: 13; j_call: TRBJ2-7; v_call: TRBV20-1; d_call: -; cdr3_aa: CSVRGDKAYEQYF; cdr3_nt: TGCAGTGTCAGGGGGGATAAGGCCTACGAGCAGTACTTC
clone_size: few; cdr3_length: 16; j_call: TRBJ2-1; v_call: TRBV20-1; d_call: -; cdr3_aa: CSARDRWGSTNGEQFF; cdr3_nt: TGCAGTGCTAGAGATCGGTGGGGTTCAACGAACGGTGAGCAGTTCTTC
clone_size: few; cdr3_length: 13; j_call: TRBJ2-7; v_call: TRBV29-1; d_call: TRBD1; cdr3_aa: CSVGWTGNDEQYF; cdr3_nt: TGCAGCGTGGGCTGGACAGGGAACGACGAGCAGTACTTC
clone_size: many; cdr3_length: 16; j_call: TRBJ2-7; v_call: TRBV7-8; d_call: -; cdr3_aa: CASSLAQAGSSYEQYF; cdr3_nt: TGTGCCAGCAGCTTAGCGCAAGCAGGGAGCTCCTACGAGCAGTACTTC
clone_size: -; cdr3_length: 15; j_call: TRBJ2-1; v_call: TRBV13; d_call: TRBD2; cdr3_aa: CASSPRTSGGAEQFF; cdr3_nt: TGTGCCAGCAGCCCAAGGACTAGCGGGGGGGCTGAGCAGTTCTTC
clone_size: many; cdr3_length: 17; j_call: TRBJ2-5; v_call: TRBV10-3; d_call: TRBD1; cdr3_aa: CAISESRTTGYQETQYF; cdr3_nt: TGTGCCATCAGTGAGTCGAGGACGACAGGGTACCAAGAGACCCAGTACTTC
clone_size: -; cdr3_length: 14; j_call: TRBJ2-5; v_call: TRBV6-2/TRBV6-3; d_call: TRBD1; cdr3_aa: CASSSTGSHETQYF; cdr3_nt: TGTGCCAGCAGTTCGACAGGGTCTCATGAGACCCAGTACTTC
clone_size: -; cdr3_length: 15; j_call: TRBJ1-2; v_call: TRBV5-1; d_call: TRBD1; cdr3_aa: CASSVGTGGLDGYTF; cdr3_nt: TGCGCCAGCAGCGTTGGGACAGGGGGACTCGATGGCTACACCTTC
clone_size: few; cdr3_length: 17; j_call: TRBJ2-6; v_call: TRBV6-2/TRBV6-3; d_call: TRBD2; cdr3_aa: CASRPGGGNSGANVLTF; cdr3_nt: TGTGCCAGCAGGCCTGGCGGGGGTAACTCTGGGGCCAACGTCCTGACTTTC
clone_size: -; cdr3_length: 14; j_call: TRBJ2-7; v_call: TRBV7-2; d_call: -; cdr3_aa: CASSLAPASGEQYF; cdr3_nt: TGTGCCAGCAGCTTAGCCCCGGCCAGCGGCGAGCAGTACTTC
clone_size: -; cdr3_length: 15; j_call: TRBJ1-2; v_call: TRBV7-8; d_call: TRBD1; cdr3_aa: CASSLGDRDNYGYTF; cdr3_nt: TGTGCCAGCAGCTTAGGGGACAGGGACAACTATGGCTACACCTTC
clone_size: few; cdr3_length: 13; j_call: TRBJ2-6; v_call: TRBV7-2; d_call: -; cdr3_aa: CASTQTGANVLTF; cdr3_nt: TGTGCCAGCACCCAAACTGGGGCCAACGTCCTGACTTTC
clone_size: -; cdr3_length: 11; j_call: TRBJ2-5; v_call: TRBV20-1; d_call: -; cdr3_aa: CSAWRGETQYF; cdr3_nt: TGCAGTGCGTGGCGTGGGGAGACCCAGTACTTC